This T cell receptor beta chain was documented in a study of cytomegalovirus exposure and HLA in healthy donors. Notes on the study in general: The dataset shows that most TCR sequences were rare, while some public TCRs occurred in many donors. The authors confirmed in vitro that a few CMV-associated chains were specific for CMV antigens.

The CDR3 runs to 14 residues. Looked up from germline, CDR1 is SNHLY and CDR2 is FYNNEI. The ends lost 4 bases at V and 5 bases at J; junction bases unmatched: 7. In this sample, this clone turned up a few times. Its target is not known. TCRdb's table, derived via immunoSEQ multiplex PCR, lists solely in-frame clones and lacks some. This table has 200,000 or so clones, around 78% appearing once. This sequence joins TRBV2 and TRBJ1-1; 7 bases are shared with TRBD1. Sequenced material: PBMCs. The sequence derives from a woman under 30 in good health and CMV-seronegative. CDR3 in DNA: TGTGCCAGCAGTGTGGGAGGGGGCAGGACTGAAGCTTTCTTT. This encodes CASSVGGGRTEAFF.